This paragraph covers one T cell receptor (beta chain) sequence. Data came from immunoSEQ multiplex PCR; TCRdb stores just in-frame clones and leaves some out. The repertoire consists of 75,000 to 95,000 clones, with roughly 90% occurring once and the leading ten covering roughly 3.1%. Germline-derived CDR1 and CDR2 are MNHNS and SASEGT. This CDR3 contains 14 residues. Trimming at V came to 7 bases and at J to 2 bases, leaving 5 bases not matched to a gene. The sample is drawn from a study of identifying expanded T cells in peripheral blood. The sequence derives from a person between 18 and 75 years old in good health. Source material: blood. This chain uses TRBV6-1 with TRBJ1-1; 9 bases fit TRBD1. The CDR3 spells CASTWTGDNTEAFF. CDR3 DNA: TGTGCCAGCACCTGGACAGGGGATAACACTGAAGCTTTCTTT.